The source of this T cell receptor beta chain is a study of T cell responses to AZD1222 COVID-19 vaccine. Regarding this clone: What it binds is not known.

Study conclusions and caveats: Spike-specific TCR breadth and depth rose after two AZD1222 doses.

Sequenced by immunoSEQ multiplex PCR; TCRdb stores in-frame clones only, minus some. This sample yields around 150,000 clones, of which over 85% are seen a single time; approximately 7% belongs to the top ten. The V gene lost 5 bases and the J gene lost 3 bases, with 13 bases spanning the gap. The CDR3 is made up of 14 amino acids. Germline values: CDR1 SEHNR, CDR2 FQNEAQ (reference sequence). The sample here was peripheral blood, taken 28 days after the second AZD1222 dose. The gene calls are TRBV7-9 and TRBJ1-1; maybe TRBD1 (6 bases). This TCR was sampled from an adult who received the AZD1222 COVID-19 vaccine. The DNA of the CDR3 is TGTGCCAGCAGCCAAGGACAGAGGTACACTGAAGCTTTCTTT. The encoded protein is CASSQGQRYTEAFF.